These 31 T cell receptor beta chains were all obtained from the same sample, sequenced in a study of blood T cell repertoires in COVID-19. Measured with immunoSEQ multiplex PCR; TCRdb has only the in-frame clones, and not every one. The table lists about 270,000 clones, about nine tenths of them singletons. The sequencing sample was made of PBMCs or T cells enriched from blood (not recorded which). All receptors derive from a man between 18 and 35 years old who had recovered from COVID-19.

This clone was recorded a few times. The rearrangement joins TRBV30 to TRBJ2-1; D call uncertain. CDR1 GTSNPN and CDR2 SVGIG come from the germline V gene (reference sequence). The length of the CDR3 is 14 residues. The V and J ends lost 0 bases and 0 bases respectively, with 6 bases between them. In nucleotides, the CDR3 is TGTGCCTGGAGTGTACAGAGCTCCTACAATGAGCAGTTCTTC. This translates into CAWSVQSSYNEQFF.

J is TRBJ1-1 and V is TRBV10-3; the D gene is possibly TRBD1 (6 bases). CDR1 and CDR2 (germline): ENHRY, SYGVKD. V was trimmed by 1 base and J by 1 base, leaving 10 bases between them. CDR3 size: 15 residues. DNA of the CDR3: TGTGCCATCAGTGAGTATGGGGGCCAGAACACTGAAGCTTTCTTT. This codes for CAISEYGGQNTEAFF.

This clone has just one count. The chain couples TRBV3-1 (or the pseudogene TRBV3-2) to TRBJ2-1, with 8 bases lining up with TRBD2. With V trimmed by 1 base and J by 11 bases, 16 bases remained unmatched. The CDR3 extends over 17 amino acids. Germline CDR1 is LGHDT and CDR2 is YNNKEL (reference sequence). CDR3 in amino acids: CASSQVSAGGPLGKQFF. CDR3 DNA: TGTGCCAGCAGCCAAGTCTCTGCGGGGGGTCCGCTCGGGAAGCAGTTCTTC.

This clone was recorded a few times. V is TRBV5-1 and J is TRBJ1-3; TRBD1 agrees at 9 bases. The germline V gene has CDR1 SGHRS and CDR2 YFSETQ. The J segment lost 2 bases and the V segment lost 4 bases, leaving 7 bases of the junction unmatched. The CDR3 has 16 residues. The CDR3 DNA is TGCGCCAGCAGCCTCCGGGACAGGGCTGCTGGAAACACCATATATTTT. Translated, it gives CASSLRDRAAGNTIYF.

The chain employs TRBV27 and TRBJ2-7, with D maybe TRBD2 (5 bases). The CDR3 totals 14 residues. The germline V gene encodes CDR1 MNHEY and CDR2 SMNVEV (reference sequence). The V end lost 5 bases, the J end lost 5 bases, and 16 bases lay between the germline ends. The CDR3 DNA is TGTGCCAGCAGTCCGCGGTGGAGGCTGGACGAGCAGTACTTC. Translated, it gives CASSPRWRLDEQYF.

This sequence joins TRBV7-8 and TRBJ2-5; TRBD1 matches at 10 bases. Per the germline V gene, CDR1 is SGHVS and CDR2 is FQNEAQ. This CDR3 is built from 14 residues. J was trimmed by 4 bases and V by 6 bases; bases with no gene match: 5. The CDR3 DNA reads TGTGCCAGCAGAAGGGACAGGGGAGGAGAGACCCAGTACTTC. Residues: CASRRDRGGETQYF.

The chain recombines TRBV3-1 (or the pseudogene TRBV3-2) with TRBJ1-2; weak D call: TRBD1 (6 bases). CDR3 size: 14 residues. CDR1 and CDR2 from the germline V gene are LGHDT and YNNKEL (reference sequence). V shed 3 bases and J shed 3 bases, with 11 bases lying between them. CDR3 in amino acids: CASSQYRVHYGYTF. Written as DNA, the CDR3 is TGTGCCAGCAGCCAGTACAGGGTTCACTATGGCTACACCTTC.

This chain links TRBV7-2 with TRBJ2-5; D remains unclear. Germline V gene lookup returns CDR1 SGHTA and CDR2 FQGNSA. This CDR3 contains 13 residues. V dropped 1 base and J dropped 5 bases, with 8 bases sitting between them. The CDR3 coding sequence is TGTGCCAGCAGCTTAGTATACGGGGAGACCCAGTACTTC. This gives the protein CASSLVYGETQYF.

V gene TRBV19 combines with J gene TRBJ2-1; no clear D. Germline V lookup: CDR1 LNHDA, CDR2 SQIVND (reference sequence). The CDR3 is 14 residues long. V lost 6 bases and J 0 bases, leaving 9 bases between the germline ends. The DNA of the CDR3 is TGTGCCAGTAGGGGCCGTGGCTCCTACAATGAGCAGTTCTTC. Translating gives CASRGRGSYNEQFF.

The J gene is TRBJ2-4, the V gene TRBV11-3, with 8 bases aligning to TRBD1. The V and J ends lost 5 bases and 0 bases, in that order; junction bases with no gene match: 15. The germline CDR1 and CDR2 sequences are SGHNT and YENEEA. This CDR3 spans 19 amino acids. The CDR3 sequence is CASSLSGQGPPLAKNIQYF. The CDR3 region has the DNA TGTGCCAGCAGCCTCTCAGGACAGGGTCCCCCCTTAGCCAAAAACATTCAGTACTTC.

J is TRBJ2-5 and V is TRBV3-1 (or the pseudogene TRBV3-2); D is possibly TRBD1 (6 bases). Trimming left V 4 bases short and J 4 bases short, with 19 bases between. This CDR3 is built from 16 residues. Germline V lookup: CDR1 LGHDT, CDR2 YNNKEL (reference sequence). CDR3 sequence: CASSPNEVRGGETQYF. The CDR3 DNA reads TGTGCCAGCAGCCCCAACGAGGTCAGGGGTGGAGAGACCCAGTACTTC.

The chain joins TRBV7-8 to TRBJ1-5, with D possibly being TRBD1 (5 bases). This CDR3 spans 14 amino acids. Germline CDR1 is SGHVS and CDR2 is FQNEAQ. V lost 5 bases to trimming and J lost 0 bases, with 8 bases between them. The CDR3 DNA follows: TGTGCCAGCAGCCCAGGGTATAGCAATCAGCCCCAGCATTTT. Its protein product is CASSPGYSNQPQHF. Combining the CDR3 with reference TRBV7-8 and TRBJ1-5 gives the whole variable domain GAGVSQSPRYKVAKRGQDVALRCDPISGHVSLFWYQQALGQGPEFLTYFQNEAQLDKSGLPSDRFFAERPEGSVSTLKIQRTQQEDSAVYLCASSPGYSNQPQHFGDGTRLSIL.

The V and J genes are TRBV19 and TRBJ2-7, with TRBD2 matching 10 bases. The CDR3 sequence is 21 residues long. V was pared by 5 bases and J by 5 bases, with 27 bases of the junction left unmatched. CDR1 is LNHDA, CDR2 SQIVND, per germline (reference sequence). This chain's CDR3 is CASSPTDSGRRLSGRRHEQYF. CDR3 nucleotides: TGTGCCAGTAGTCCTACGGACAGCGGCCGCCGGCTTAGCGGGAGGCGGCACGAGCAGTACTTC.

The J gene is TRBJ1-6, the V gene TRBV11-2, with 8 bases fitting TRBD1. The length of the CDR3 is 13 residues. Germline V gives CDR1 SGHAT, CDR2 FQNNGV. V gave up 7 bases and J gave up 8 bases; unmatched junction bases: 4. This chain's CDR3 is CASTGQGYSPLHF. In DNA, the CDR3 is TGTGCCAGCACCGGACAGGGATATTCACCCCTCCACTTT.

The chain couples TRBV7-2 to TRBJ1-2, with 11 nucleotides matching TRBD1. The CDR3 length is 16 residues. The germline CDR1 and CDR2 sequences are SGHTA and FQGNSA. The V and J ends lost 1 base and 4 bases, in that order; junction bases with no gene match: 5. CDR3 bases: TGTGCCAGCAGCTTAGGGGGACAGGGGGTAGTCTATGGCTACACCTTC. Protein product: CASSLGGQGVVYGYTF. Looking up the rest from reference TRBV7-2 and TRBJ1-2 gives the full variable domain: GAGVSQSPSNKVTEKGKDVELRCDPISGHTALYWYRQSLGQGLEFLIYFQGNSAPDKSGLPSDRFSAERTGGSVSTLTIQRTQQEDSAVYLCASSLGGQGVVYGYTFGSGTRLTVV.

The J gene is TRBJ1-2, the V gene TRBV5-8; D is ambiguous. CDR1 and CDR2 (germline): SGHTS, YDEGEE. The CDR3 covers 18 residues. Trimming removed 0 bases from V and 8 bases from J, with 26 bases in between. The CDR3 reads CASSLGDQAYSPQNGYTF. CDR3 in DNA: TGTGCCAGCAGCTTGGGTGATCAGGCTTATTCCCCTCAAAACGGCTACACCTTC.

In its sample, this clone was seen once. This chain uses TRBV19 with TRBJ2-4, with D perhaps matching TRBD2 (5 bases). CDR1 LNHDA and CDR2 SQIVND come from the germline V gene (reference sequence). The length of the CDR3 is 14 residues. V was clipped by 10 bases and J by 7 bases, with 20 bases between them. In DNA, the CDR3 is TGTGCCACTTTATCCCCAGGAGGCTCCAACATTCAGTACTTC. Its protein product is CATLSPGGSNIQYF.

The genes are TRBV21-1 and TRBJ2-7; the table's D call TRBD2 went unverified against the DNA. TRBV21-1 is a pseudogene segment. The CDR3 is 17 residues long. CDR3 in amino acids: CASSAKRGGGPSYEQYF. The CDR3 nucleotides read TGTGCCAGCAGCGCTAAACGCGGCGGGGGGCCCTCCTACGAGCAGTACTTC.

This rearrangement joins TRBV7-3 to TRBJ1-1; TRBD1 is a possible D gene (5 bases). V lost 4 bases to trimming and J lost 4 bases, with 13 bases between them. The germline V gene has CDR1 SGHTA and CDR2 FQGTGA. The CDR3 contains 14 residues. CDR3 sequence (DNA): TGTGCCAGCAGCTATCAGGGTGATGGCACTGAAGCTTTCTTT. Translating gives CASSYQGDGTEAFF.

The genes are TRBV3-1 (or the pseudogene TRBV3-2) and TRBJ1-4, with 8 bases that match TRBD1. Unmatched junction bases numbered 5, after V lost 4 bases and J lost 7 bases. This CDR3 comprises 14 residues. Germline V CDR1 and CDR2: LGHDT, YNNKEL (reference sequence). The CDR3: CASSPGGAGEKLFF. The CDR3 DNA sequence: TGTGCCAGCAGCCCAGGGGGCGCGGGTGAAAAACTGTTTTTT.

The rearrangement links TRBV6-1 to TRBJ1-2; 9 bases align to TRBD1. This CDR3 is 14 amino acids long. After removal of 2 bases from V and 8 bases from J, the junction contained 6 bases not matched to a gene. Per germline, CDR1 MNHNS and CDR2 SASEGT. As DNA, the CDR3 is TGTGCCAGCAGTGAATGGGGACAGGGAGGCGGCTACACCTTC. Its translation: CASSEWGQGGGYTF.

The gene calls are TRBV5-1 and TRBJ1-1; TRBD1 matches 7 bases. The germline V gene encodes CDR1 SGHRS and CDR2 YFSETQ. J lost 1 base, V lost 3 bases, and 6 bases had no gene match. This CDR3 contains 15 residues. CDR3 in amino acids: CASSSTGSSNTEAFF. The DNA for the CDR3 is TGCGCCAGCAGCTCGACAGGGTCCTCGAACACTGAAGCTTTCTTT.

The CDR3 DNA reads as TGTGCCAGCAGCTTGGGATGGACAGCACATATGAACACTGAAGCTTTCTTT. Protein: CASSLGWTAHMNTEAFF. The chain recombines TRBV5-6 with TRBJ1-1; maybe TRBD1 (6 bases). V was cut by 0 bases and J by 0 bases, with 15 bases left in between. Germline V gives CDR1 SGHDT, CDR2 YYEEEE. This CDR3 has 17 residues. Together with reference TRBV5-6 and TRBJ1-1, the CDR3 gives the full variable domain: DAGVTQSPTHLIKTRGQQVTLRCSPKSGHDTVSWYQQALGQGPQFIFQYYEEEERQRGNFPDRFSGHQFPNYSSELNVNALLLGDSALYLCASSLGWTAHMNTEAFFGQGTRLTVV.

The chain joins TRBV2 to TRBJ2-7, with TRBD1 identical over 9 bases. This CDR3 is built from 13 residues. Germline assignment: CDR1 SNHLY and CDR2 FYNNEI. The trim removed 4 bases at V and 5 bases at J, leaving 3 bases unmatched. The CDR3 region has the DNA TGTGCCAGCAGTGGGACAGGGGTCCACGAGCAGTACTTC. Translating gives CASSGTGVHEQYF.

This CDR3 is CAGIRDSYGYTF. CDR3 DNA sequence: TGTGCCGGAATCCGGGACAGCTATGGCTACACCTTC. This chain uses TRBV30 with TRBJ1-2; the match to TRBD1 covers 7 bases. The CDR3 loop spans 12 amino acids. The V and J ends lost 8 bases and 4 bases, in that order; junction bases with no gene match: 7. The germline CDR1 and CDR2 sequences are GTSNPN and SVGIG (reference sequence). The variable domain in full, completed from reference TRBV30 and TRBJ1-2, reads SQTIHQWPATLVQPVGSPLSLECTVEGTSNPNLYWYRQAAGRGLQLLFYSVGIGQISSEVPQNLSASRPQDRQFILSSKKLLLSDSGFYLCAGIRDSYGYTFGSGTRLTVV.

The J gene is TRBJ1-5, the V gene TRBV19; perhaps TRBD1 as D (5 bases). This CDR3 comprises 15 residues. The ends were cut back, 6 bases at V and 6 bases at J, with 18 bases in the middle. Germline loops: CDR1 LNHDA, CDR2 SQIVND (reference sequence). CDR3 sequence reads: CASRSGAVVSQPQHF. The CDR3 DNA reads as TGTGCCAGTAGGAGCGGGGCGGTCGTTAGTCAGCCCCAGCATTTT.

In this sample, this clone turned up once. The chain combines TRBV9 with TRBJ2-5, with 11 bases lining up with TRBD1. This CDR3 contains 17 residues. Per germline, CDR1 SGDLS and CDR2 YYNGEE. Trimming took 0 bases from V and 2 from J; bases not matched to a gene: 6. The CDR3 here is CASSVGWGTGGQETQYF. DNA of the CDR3: TGTGCCAGCAGCGTAGGTTGGGGGACAGGGGGGCAAGAGACCCAGTACTTC.

This clone is judged medium-sized. V gene TRBV2 combines with J gene TRBJ1-4; 7 bases align to TRBD1. The CDR3 is 15 amino acids. CDR1 is SNHLY and CDR2 is FYNNEI in the germline V gene. V lost 1 base and J lost 8; bases outside the gene matches: 7. CDR3 DNA sequence: TGTGCCAGCAGTGAAGGGGACAGCCCAACCGAAAAACTGTTTTTT. Its translation is CASSEGDSPTEKLFF.

This sequence joins TRBV11-2 and TRBJ1-6; the match to TRBD1 covers 7 bases. The J segment lost 6 bases and the V segment lost 1 base, leaving 3 bases of the junction unmatched. CDR1 is SGHAT, CDR2 FQNNGV, per germline. This CDR3 comprises 15 residues. This chain's CDR3 is CASSLGPGGNSPLHF. CDR3 in DNA: TGTGCCAGCAGCTTAGGGCCAGGGGGTAATTCACCCCTCCACTTT.

This chain uses TRBV7-2 with TRBJ1-6; D is uncertain. This CDR3 region has 13 residues. V was cut by 6 bases and J by 11 bases, with 14 bases left in between. The germline CDR1 and CDR2 sequences are SGHTA and FQGNSA. The CDR3 region is CASSFPGPTPLHF. The CDR3 nucleotides are TGTGCCAGCAGTTTTCCGGGTCCAACACCCCTCCACTTT.

This chain connects TRBV7-9 to TRBJ2-6; 7 bases agree with TRBD1. CDR3 length: 15 residues. Germline V CDR1 and CDR2: SEHNR, FQNEAQ (reference sequence). With 5 bases clipped from V and 4 bases from J, the junction kept 5 bases outside the gene matches. The chain's CDR3 is CASSRDRAGANVLTF. The CDR3 bases are TGTGCCAGCAGCCGAGACAGGGCCGGGGCCAACGTCCTGACTTTC.